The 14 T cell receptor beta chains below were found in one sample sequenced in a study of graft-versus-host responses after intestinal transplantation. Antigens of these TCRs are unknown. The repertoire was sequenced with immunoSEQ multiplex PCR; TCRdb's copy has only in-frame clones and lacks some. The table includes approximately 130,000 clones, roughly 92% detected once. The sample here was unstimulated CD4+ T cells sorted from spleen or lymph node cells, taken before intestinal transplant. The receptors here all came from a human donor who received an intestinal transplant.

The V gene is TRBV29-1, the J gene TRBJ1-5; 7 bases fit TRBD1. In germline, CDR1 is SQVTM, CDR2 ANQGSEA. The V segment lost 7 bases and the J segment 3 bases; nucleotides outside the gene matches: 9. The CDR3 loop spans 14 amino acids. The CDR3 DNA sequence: TGCAGCGCCTCCTCGGGACAGAACAATCAGCCCCAGCATTTT. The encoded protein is CSASSGQNNQPQHF.

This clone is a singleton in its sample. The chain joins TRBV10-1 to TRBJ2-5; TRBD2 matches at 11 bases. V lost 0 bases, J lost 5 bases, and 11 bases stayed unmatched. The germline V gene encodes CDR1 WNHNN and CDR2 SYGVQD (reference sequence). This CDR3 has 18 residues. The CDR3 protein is CASSESKLAGALWETQYF. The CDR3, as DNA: TGCGCCAGCAGTGAGTCGAAACTAGCGGGGGCCCTCTGGGAGACCCAGTACTTC.

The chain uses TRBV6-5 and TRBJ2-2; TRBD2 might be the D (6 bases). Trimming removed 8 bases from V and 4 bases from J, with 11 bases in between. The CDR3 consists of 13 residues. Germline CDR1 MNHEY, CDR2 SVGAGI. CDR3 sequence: CASGERVTGELFF. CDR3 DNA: TGTGCCAGCGGGGAGCGGGTCACCGGGGAGCTGTTTTTT.

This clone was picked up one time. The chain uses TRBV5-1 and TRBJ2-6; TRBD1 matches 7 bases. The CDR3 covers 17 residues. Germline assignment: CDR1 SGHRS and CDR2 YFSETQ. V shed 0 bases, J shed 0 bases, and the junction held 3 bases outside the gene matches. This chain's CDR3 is CASSLGGTVSGANVLTF. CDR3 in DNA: TGCGCCAGCAGCTTGGGGGGGACAGTCTCTGGGGCCAACGTCCTGACTTTC.

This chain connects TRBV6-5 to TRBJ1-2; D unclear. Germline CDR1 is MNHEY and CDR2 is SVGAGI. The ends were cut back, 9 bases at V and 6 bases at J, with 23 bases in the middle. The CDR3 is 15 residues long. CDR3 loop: CASSHLNGVRHGYTF. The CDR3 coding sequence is TGTGCCAGTTCACACCTGAACGGAGTTCGTCATGGCTACACCTTC.

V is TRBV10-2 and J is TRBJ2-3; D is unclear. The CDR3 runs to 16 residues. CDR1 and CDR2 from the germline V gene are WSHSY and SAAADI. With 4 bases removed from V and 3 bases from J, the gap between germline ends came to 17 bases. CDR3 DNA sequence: TGCGCCAGCAGTGGACGAACCCAAACAGCAACAGATACGCAGTATTTT. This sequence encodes CASSGRTQTATDTQYF.

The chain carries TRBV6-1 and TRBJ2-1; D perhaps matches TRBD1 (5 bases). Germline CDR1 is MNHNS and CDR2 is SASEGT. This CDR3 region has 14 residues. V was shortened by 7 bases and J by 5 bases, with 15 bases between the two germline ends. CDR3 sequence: CASIRTITDNEQFF. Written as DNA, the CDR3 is TGTGCCAGCATTAGGACAATTACCGACAATGAGCAGTTCTTC.

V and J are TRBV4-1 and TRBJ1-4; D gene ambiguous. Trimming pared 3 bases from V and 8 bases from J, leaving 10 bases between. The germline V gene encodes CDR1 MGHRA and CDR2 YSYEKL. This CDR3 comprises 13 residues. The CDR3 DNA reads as TGCGCCAGCAGCCAGGGGATCTCAGAAAAACTGTTTTTT. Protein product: CASSQGISEKLFF.

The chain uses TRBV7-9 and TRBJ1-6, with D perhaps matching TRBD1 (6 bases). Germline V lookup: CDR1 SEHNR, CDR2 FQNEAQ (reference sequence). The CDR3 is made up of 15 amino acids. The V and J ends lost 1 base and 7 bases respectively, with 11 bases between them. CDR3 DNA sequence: TGTGCCAGCAGCTTAGTTGCGGGACAAAATTCACCCCTCCACTTT. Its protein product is CASSLVAGQNSPLHF.

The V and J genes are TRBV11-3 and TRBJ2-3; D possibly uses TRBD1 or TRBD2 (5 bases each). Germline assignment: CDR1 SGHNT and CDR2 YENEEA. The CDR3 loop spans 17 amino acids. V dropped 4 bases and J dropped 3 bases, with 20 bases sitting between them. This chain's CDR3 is CASSSRGGRAYTDTQYF. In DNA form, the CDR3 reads TGTGCCAGCAGCTCCCGGGGCGGCAGGGCGTATACAGATACGCAGTATTTT.

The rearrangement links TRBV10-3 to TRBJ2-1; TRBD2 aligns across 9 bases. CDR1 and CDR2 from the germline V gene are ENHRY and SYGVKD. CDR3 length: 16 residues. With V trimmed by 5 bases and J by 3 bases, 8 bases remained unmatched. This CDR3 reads CAISSLAGHFYNEQFF. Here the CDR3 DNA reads TGTGCCATCAGTTCCCTAGCGGGACACTTCTACAATGAGCAGTTCTTC.

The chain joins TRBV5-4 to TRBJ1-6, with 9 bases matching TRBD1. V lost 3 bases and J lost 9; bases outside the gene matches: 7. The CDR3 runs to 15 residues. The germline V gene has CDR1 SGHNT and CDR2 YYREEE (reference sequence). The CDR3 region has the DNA TGTGCCAGCAGCTCATCGGGACAGGGAGTTTCACCCCTCCACTTT. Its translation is CASSSSGQGVSPLHF.

Here the CDR3 DNA reads TGTGCCAGTAGTATACGGGACAGGGGGCGTTCACCCCTCCACTTT. Protein: CASSIRDRGRSPLHF. The chain combines TRBV19 with TRBJ1-6; 12 bases are shared with TRBD1. Germline V gives CDR1 LNHDA, CDR2 SQIVND (reference sequence). V lost 2 bases, J lost 9 bases, and 2 bases stayed unmatched. The CDR3 length is 15 residues.

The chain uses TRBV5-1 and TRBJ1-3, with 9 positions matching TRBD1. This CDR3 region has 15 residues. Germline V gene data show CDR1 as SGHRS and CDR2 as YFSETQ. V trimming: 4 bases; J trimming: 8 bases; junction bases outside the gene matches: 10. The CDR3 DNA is TGCGCCAGCAGCAAAATGACAGGGGGACGTGACACCATATATTTT. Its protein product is CASSKMTGGRDTIYF.